What follows are 32 T cell receptor beta chains derived from one specimen sequenced in a study of T cells after yellow fever vaccination. Each CDR3 protein is one row after TCRdb ran MiXCR on the 5' RACE reads. In the table there are hundreds of thousands of distinct CDR3 sequences, under 15% of which are singletons. The sample here was CD4+ T cells sorted from PBMCs, taken 15 days after the yellow fever booster vaccination. The receptors were gathered from a man between 18 and 35 years old who received the YFV17D yellow fever vaccine.

The gene calls are TRBV4-3 and TRBJ1-6, with D perhaps TRBD1 (5 bases). The V gene lost 5 bases and the J gene lost 9 bases, with 17 bases spanning the gap. The length of the CDR3 is 15 residues. Germline V gene sequence: CDR1 LGHNA, CDR2 YSLEER. DNA of the CDR3: TGCGCCAGCAGCGAAGGTCAGGGAAACATTTCACCCCTCCACTTT. Its translation is CASSEGQGNISPLHF.

About this clonotype itself: One base away lies a much larger clone, so this may be a sequencing read error. This chain joins TRBV12-3 or TRBV12-4 and TRBJ2-6, with a tentative D call TRBD2 (6 bases). The CDR3 totals 13 residues. The CDR3 DNA reads TGTGCCAGCGCTGGCGGAGGGGCCGACGTCCTGACTTTC. This translates into CASAGGGADVLTF.

This clonotype was observed a few times. The chain recombines TRBV7-2 with TRBJ2-5; D is unresolved. The CDR3 contains 13 residues. Trimming left V 4 bases short and J 1 base short, with 7 bases between. Germline V CDR1 and CDR2: SGHTA, FQGNSA. For the CDR3, the DNA is TGTGCCAGCAGCTCCCCGGCCCAAGAGACCCAGTACTTC. Amino acids: CASSSPAQETQYF. Full variable domain (remainder filled in from reference TRBV7-2 and TRBJ2-5): GAGVSQSPSNKVTEKGKDVELRCDPISGHTALYWYRQSLGQGLEFLIYFQGNSAPDKSGLPSDRFSAERTGGSVSTLTIQRTQQEDSAVYLCASSSPAQETQYFGPGTRLLVL.

This chain uses TRBV29-1 with TRBJ2-5; 12 positions agree with TRBD2. The germline V gene has CDR1 SQVTM and CDR2 ANQGSEA. The V and J ends lost 6 bases and 0 bases, in that order; junction bases with no gene match: 8. The CDR3 sequence is 16 residues long. The chain's CDR3 is CSVKGLAGGNQETQYF. The CDR3 DNA is TGCAGCGTCAAGGGTCTAGCGGGGGGGAACCAAGAGACCCAGTACTTC.

The V gene is TRBV27, the J gene TRBJ1-2, with no clear D. Germline CDR1 MNHEY, CDR2 SMNVEV (reference sequence). V was pared by 2 bases and J by 5 bases, with 9 bases between. The CDR3 has 13 residues. The CDR3 nucleotides read TGTGCCAGCAGTTTAAAAGCGGGGTATGGCTACACCTTC. Amino acids: CASSLKAGYGYTF.

This clonotype has just a few counts. The genes are TRBV7-2 and TRBJ2-1, with 9 nucleotides matching TRBD2. Per germline, CDR1 SGHTA and CDR2 FQGNSA. J lost 5 bases, V lost 4 bases, and 12 bases had no gene match. The CDR3 length is 17 residues. The CDR3 DNA reads TGTGCCAGCAGCTCACCTCGGGGTAGCGGGGGTAACAATGAGCAGTTCTTC. It is translated as CASSSPRGSGGNNEQFF.

This clonotype was picked up one time. This sequence joins TRBV29-1 and TRBJ2-5; tentative D call: TRBD2 (6 bases). Per germline, CDR1 SQVTM and CDR2 ANQGSEA. There are 13 residues in the CDR3. Trimming took 5 bases from V and 5 from J, leaving 15 bases between them. The CDR3 nucleotides are TGCAGCGTTTCATACCGGGGGTTGGAGACCCAGTACTTC. Its protein is CSVSYRGLETQYF.

The chain is built from TRBV20-1 and TRBJ2-3; 9 nucleotides align to TRBD2. The CDR3 totals 15 residues. Losses at the gene ends were 4 bases for V and 0 bases for J; bases not matched to a gene: 5. Germline CDR1 DFQATT, CDR2 SNEGSKA (reference sequence). The CDR3 DNA reads as TGCAGTGCTAAGAGCGGGGGGACTAGCACAGATACGCAGTATTTT. Translation: CSAKSGGTSTDTQYF.

Many counts were recorded for this clonotype. The chain combines TRBV11-2 with TRBJ1-4; D is possibly TRBD1 (5 bases). Germline V lookup: CDR1 SGHAT, CDR2 FQNNGV. This CDR3 has 14 amino acids. Trimming took 4 bases from V and 7 from J, leaving 13 bases between them. The CDR3, as DNA: TGTGCCAGCAGCTCCGGGACCCTAACTGAAAAACTGTTTTTT. Its protein product is CASSSGTLTEKLFF.

This clonotype was counted only a few times. The chain is built from TRBV7-2 and TRBJ2-6; TRBD1 might be the D (5 bases). V lost 6 bases and J 2 bases, leaving 11 bases between the germline ends. The germline CDR1 and CDR2 sequences are SGHTA and FQGNSA. The CDR3 is 15 residues long. The CDR3 DNA follows: TGTGCCAGCAGGGCAGGCAGGGCTGGGGCCAACGTCCTGACTTTC. This gives the protein CASRAGRAGANVLTF.

This clonotype was seen only a few times. The J gene is TRBJ1-1, the V gene TRBV6-2 or TRBV6-3; D is possibly TRBD1 (5 bases). This CDR3 has 14 amino acids. Germline V gives CDR1 MNHEY, CDR2 SVGEGT. Trimming removed 5 bases from V and 7 bases from J, with 17 bases in between. The DNA of the CDR3 is TGTGCCAGCAGTAGACCGGGGACGATTCTTGAAGCTTTCTTT. Translated: CASSRPGTILEAFF.

The rearrangement links TRBV14 to TRBJ2-3, with TRBD1 matching 8 bases. Unmatched junction bases numbered 11, after V lost 4 bases and J lost 14 bases. This CDR3 spans 13 amino acids. Germline assignment: CDR1 SGHDN and CDR2 FVKESK. Here the CDR3 reads CASSPILQGVLYF. The CDR3 nucleotides are TGTGCCAGCAGCCCGATCTTACAGGGGGTGCTGTATTTT.

The CDR3 reads CASSLDRLPGEQFF. CDR3 coding DNA: TGCGCCAGCAGCTTGGATCGGCTCCCGGGGGAGCAGTTCTTC. The V gene is TRBV5-1, the J gene TRBJ2-1; D is perhaps TRBD2 (5 bases). Trimming left V 0 bases short and J 10 bases short, with 14 bases between. The CDR3 covers 14 residues. Germline lookup yields CDR1 SGHRS and CDR2 YFSETQ.

The chain recombines TRBV6-5 with TRBJ1-2; no definite D call. With 6 bases removed from V and 2 bases from J, the gap between germline ends came to 10 bases. The CDR3 sequence is 13 residues long. CDR1 is MNHEY, CDR2 SVGAGI, per germline. In DNA, the CDR3 is TGTGCCAGCAGCCGGACGGGGAACTATGGCTACACCTTC. This sequence encodes CASSRTGNYGYTF.

This clonotype came up a few times. The CDR3 sequence is CASSYPRGRAGELFF. In nucleotides, the CDR3 is TGTGCCAGCAGTTATCCGCGGGGGAGGGCCGGGGAGCTGTTTTTT. V is TRBV6-2 or TRBV6-3 and J is TRBJ2-2, with 7 bases that match TRBD2. This CDR3 spans 15 amino acids. The germline V gene has CDR1 MNHEY and CDR2 SVGEGT. The V segment lost 3 bases and the J segment 6 bases; nucleotides outside the gene matches: 7.

This clonotype has ten or more counts. CDR3: CASSLGHFTDTQYF. The CDR3 DNA is TGCGCCAGCAGCTTGGGACATTTCACAGATACGCAGTATTTT. The chain recombines TRBV5-1 with TRBJ2-3, with no clear D. CDR1 SGHRS and CDR2 YFSETQ come from the germline V gene. The V end was cut by 0 bases, the J end by 2 bases, with 7 bases between. This CDR3 has 14 residues.

This sequence joins TRBV10-1 and TRBJ2-2; the D is unclear. Germline V CDR1 and CDR2: WNHNN, SYGVQD (reference sequence). V lost 5 bases and J lost 0, with 16 bases in between. This CDR3 is built from 17 residues. The CDR3, as DNA: TGCGCCAGCAGTCCCCGCGGTGCCCAATCGAACACCGGGGAGCTGTTTTTT. It translates to CASSPRGAQSNTGELFF.

This clonotype was detected a few times. The V and J genes are TRBV29-1 and TRBJ1-1; tentatively, D is TRBD1 (6 bases). The germline gives CDR1 SQVTM, CDR2 ANQGSEA. This CDR3 comprises 12 residues. V was pared by 4 bases and J by 3 bases, with 9 bases between. As DNA, the CDR3 is TGCAGCGTTGGAGGGGGTTACACTGAAGCTTTCTTT. Amino acids: CSVGGGYTEAFF. Full variable domain (missing parts from reference TRBV29-1 and TRBJ1-1): SAVISQKPSRDICQRGTSLTIQCQVDSQVTMMFWYRQQPGQSLTLIATANQGSEATYESGFVIDKFPISRPNLTFSTLTVSNMSPEDSSIYLCSVGGGYTEAFFGQGTRLTVV.

CDR3 protein: CASSEQDRDTQYF. In DNA, the CDR3 is TGTGCCAGCAGTGAACAAGACAGAGATACGCAGTATTTT. V and J are TRBV12-3 or TRBV12-4 and TRBJ2-3; D perhaps matches TRBD1 (5 bases). The V end lost 5 bases, the J end lost 5 bases, and 11 bases lay between the germline ends. The CDR3 contains 13 residues.

This clonotype was recorded many times. This chain connects TRBV20-1 to TRBJ1-5, with TRBD1 identical over 7 bases. Germline V gene lookup returns CDR1 DFQATT and CDR2 SNEGSKA (reference sequence). The CDR3 spans 13 residues. V was clipped by 4 bases and J by 3 bases; unmatched bases: 3. Here the CDR3 reads CSATGGNNQPQHF. CDR3 bases: TGCAGTGCTACAGGGGGTAACAATCAGCCCCAGCATTTT.

The rearrangement uses TRBV27 and TRBJ2-7, with 9 bases lining up with TRBD2. Trimming at V came to 6 bases and at J to 3 bases, leaving 3 bases not matched to a gene. The CDR3 covers 13 residues. Germline values: CDR1 MNHEY, CDR2 SMNVEV (reference sequence). This CDR3 reads CASRRAGGYEQYV. DNA of the CDR3: TGTGCCAGCAGACGAGCGGGGGGCTACGAGCAGTACGTC.

This clonotype was observed a handful of times. The chain has TRBV5-6 and TRBJ1-1, with D perhaps matching TRBD1 (5 bases). Germline CDR1 is SGHDT and CDR2 is YYEEEE. The CDR3 is 14 residues long. The germline V and J ends were trimmed by 0 bases and 1 base, with 7 bases remaining between them. This chain's CDR3 is CASSLVGTNTEAFF. CDR3 coding DNA: TGTGCCAGCAGCTTGGTAGGGACGAACACTGAAGCTTTCTTT.

This clonotype was found a few times. The CDR3 DNA reads as TGTGCCAGCTCACCATTCGATGTGGTTGAGCAGTTCTTC. Translated, it gives CASSPFDVVEQFF. V is TRBV18 and J is TRBJ2-1; D is undetermined. Per the germline V gene, CDR1 is KGHSH and CDR2 is LQKENI. V lost 2 bases to trimming and J lost 9 bases, with 11 bases between them. The CDR3 length is 13 residues. Filled out from reference TRBV18 and TRBJ2-1, the complete variable domain reads NAGVMQNPRHLVRRRGQEARLRCSPMKGHSHVYWYRQLPEEGLKFMVYLQKENIIDESGMPKERFSAEFPKEGPSILRIQQVVRGDSAAYFCASSPFDVVEQFFGPGTRLTVL.

The chain links TRBV7-3 to TRBJ2-1, with 9 nucleotides matching TRBD2. V gave up 3 bases and J gave up 9 bases; unmatched junction bases: 9. This CDR3 has 15 amino acids. Germline loops: CDR1 SGHTA, CDR2 FQGTGA. CDR3 coding DNA: TGTGCCAGCAGCTTGAGCGGGGGGCCCCTCGGTGAGCAGTTCTTC. Translated: CASSLSGGPLGEQFF.

The chain uses TRBV5-1 and TRBJ2-7, with TRBD1 matching 9 bases. The CDR3 covers 13 residues. J lost 4 bases, V lost 4 bases, and 3 bases had no gene match. Germline V gene data show CDR1 as SGHRS and CDR2 as YFSETQ. DNA of the CDR3: TGCGCCAGCAGCCGGGACAGGGATTACGAGCAGTACGTC. It yields the protein CASSRDRDYEQYV.

This clonotype showed up just once. The chain is built from TRBV2 and TRBJ2-1; D is unclear. CDR1 is SNHLY, CDR2 FYNNEI, per germline. V lost 4 bases and J lost 6, with 22 bases in between. The CDR3 length is 17 residues. The CDR3 bases are TGTGCCAGCAGTGTTCCCCCTACTCGAAAAAATGGCAATGAGCAGTTCTTC. Its translation is CASSVPPTRKNGNEQFF.

V usage is TRBV20-1 and J usage is TRBJ1-6; weak D call: TRBD1 (5 bases). The CDR3 is 14 residues long. Germline V CDR1 and CDR2: DFQATT, SNEGSKA (reference sequence). Trimming cost V 3 bases and J 10 bases, with 16 bases left between them. For the CDR3, the DNA is TGCAGTGCTAGGCACGGCCAAACAGGCTCACCCCTCCACTTT. Protein product: CSARHGQTGSPLHF.

This clonotype occurred a few times. V and J are TRBV5-1 and TRBJ2-3; D is possibly TRBD1 (6 bases). This CDR3 has 18 amino acids. Trimming removed 5 bases at V and 1 base at J, with 23 bases between. Germline V CDR1 and CDR2: SGHRS, YFSETQ. The CDR3 region is CASSVPRGQFGRTDTQYF. The DNA of the CDR3 is TGCGCCAGCAGTGTCCCCAGAGGACAGTTTGGGCGCACAGATACGCAGTATTTT. The full variable domain, with the rest looked up from reference TRBV5-1 and TRBJ2-3, is KAGVTQTPRYLIKTRGQQVTLSCSPISGHRSVSWYQQTPGQGLQFLFEYFSETQRNKGNFPGRFSGRQFSNSRSEMNVSTLELGDSALYLCASSVPRGQFGRTDTQYFGPGTRLTVL.

This clonotype has only a few counts. This chain links TRBV7-2 with TRBJ2-5; 11 positions match TRBD2. The CDR3 totals 15 residues. V lost 0 bases, J lost 4 bases, and 1 base stayed unmatched. Germline CDR1 is SGHTA and CDR2 is FQGNSA. Written as DNA, the CDR3 is TGTGCCAGCAGCTTAGCAGGACTAGCGGGAGAGACCCAGTACTTC. Translation: CASSLAGLAGETQYF.

This clonotype was seen a single time. V usage is TRBV7-2 and J usage is TRBJ1-3; D is possibly TRBD1 (5 bases). The germline CDR1 and CDR2 sequences are SGHTA and FQGNSA. This CDR3 is built from 16 residues. V gave up 3 bases and J gave up 5 bases, with 17 bases separating them. The CDR3 DNA follows: TGTGCCAGCAGCTTCCCCGTCGCGGGACGGAGAAACACCATATATTTT. Amino acid sequence: CASSFPVAGRRNTIYF.

As DNA, the CDR3 is TGTGCCAGCAGTTTTCGGACGGGGGTCGGCGACGAGCAGTACTTC. Encoded protein: CASSFRTGVGDEQYF. The rearrangement joins TRBV6-5 to TRBJ2-7; tentatively, D is TRBD2 (6 bases). The CDR3 totals 15 residues. Trimming took 4 bases from V and 5 from J, leaving 18 bases between them. The germline gives CDR1 MNHEY, CDR2 SVGAGI.

This chain links TRBV28 with TRBJ2-7, with 7 nucleotides matching TRBD1. The CDR3 is 12 residues long. V dropped 6 bases and J dropped 5; count of bases not matched to a gene: 4. CDR1 and CDR2 from the germline V gene are MDHEN and SYDVKM. Here the CDR3 reads CASSRDSDEQYV. The CDR3 DNA follows: TGTGCCAGCAGCCGGGACAGCGACGAGCAGTACGTC.